The clone carrying this TCR beta chain is a singleton in its sample. Its antigen is as yet unknown. This CDR3 is 16 amino acids long. Germline assignment: CDR1 SGHDT and CDR2 YYEEEE. V lost 0 bases to trimming and J lost 2 bases, with 15 bases between them. These data are taken from a study of cytomegalovirus exposure and HLA in healthy donors. The primer mix had 60 Vbeta and 13 Jbeta primers. Assay used: immunoSEQ multiplex PCR; TCRdb lists only in-frame clones, some missing. Here the sample spans some 160,000 clones, 73% being singletons. Study findings and constraints: CMV serostatus was the only immune exposure information that was available. A few CMV-associated chains proved CMV antigen-specific in vitro. Overall, about 160 TCR beta chains were annotated as cytomegalovirus-associated.

Sequencing input: PBMCs. This clonotype originated in a woman aged 18-29 years in good health and CMV-seropositive. This sequence joins TRBV5-6 and TRBJ2-7, with TRBD2 as a possible D gene (5 bases). Written as DNA, the CDR3 is TGTGCCAGCAGCTTGGGGCCACTCGGGGAACCCTACGAGCAGTACTTC. Protein product: CASSLGPLGEPYEQYF.